Ten or more counts support the clone carrying this T cell receptor (beta chain). Trimming removed 5 bases from V and 3 bases from J; junction bases left unmatched: 7. Germline V lookup: CDR1 MNHNS, CDR2 SASEGT. This CDR3 is built from 15 residues. The sample originates from a study of metastatic and nonmetastatic thyroid tumors. TCRdb reanalyzed the PCR reads via MiXCR. The sample yields around 30,000 clones, roughly 13% seen once. All patients were treatment-naive before thyroid surgery. This TCR was recovered from a female donor with papillary thyroid cancer or a benign thyroid nodule (not recorded which). Some clones in this sample may be carry-over from other donors' samples. The chain carries TRBV6-1 and TRBJ2-1, with 7 bases aligning to TRBD1. Sequencing was carried out using blood. The DNA of the CDR3 is TGTGCCAGCAGTTCGGAAGGGGGCGGCTACAATGAGCAGTTCTTC. Its translation: CASSSEGGGYNEQFF.